One and the same sample provided the 10 T cell receptor beta chains below, sequenced in a study of blood T cells in healthy people across ages. For the second PCR, which ran for about 7 to 11 cycles, a sample-barcoded 5' primer and a J-beta primer mix were used. From the 5' RACE reads, TCRdb called clonotypes with MiXCR, one entry per CDR3 protein. The sample has about 760,000 distinct CDR3 sequences; around a quarter are singletons. These data also featured in a second study, about T cells of mothers and their children.

Specimen: blood. The receptor source for this set is a boy aged 10-17 years in good health.

This clonotype turned up a few times. Here the CDR3 DNA reads TGTGCCAGCAGCAAACAGGGGTACAATGAGCAGTTCTTC. Translating it yields CASSKQGYNEQFF. The chain joins TRBV28 to TRBJ2-1, with 7 bases fitting TRBD1. Germline lookup yields CDR1 MDHEN and CDR2 SYDVKM. This CDR3 comprises 13 residues. J lost 4 bases, V lost 6 bases, and 3 bases had no gene match.

A few counts support this clonotype. The V call is TRBV6-5, the J call TRBJ2-1; TRBD2 is a possible D gene (5 bases). The V gene's germline CDR1 is MNHEY and CDR2 SVGAGI. This CDR3 has 18 residues. Trimming pared 0 bases from V and 2 bases from J, leaving 17 bases between. The CDR3, as DNA: TGTGCCAGCAGTTACTCGTCCGGGCCCGGAGGCCCCTACAATGAGCAGTTCTTC. It specifies CASSYSSGPGGPYNEQFF.

This clonotype turned up a few times. The gene calls are TRBV20-1 and TRBJ2-6, with TRBD2 matching over 9 bases. Germline lookup yields CDR1 DFQATT and CDR2 SNEGSKA (reference sequence). Trimming removed 4 bases from V and 0 bases from J; junction bases left unmatched: 4. CDR3 length equals 16 residues. CDR3 DNA sequence: TGCAGTGCTATTTCTAGCGGGGTCTCTGGGGCCAACGTCCTGACTTTC. Encoded protein: CSAISSGVSGANVLTF.

The V and J genes are TRBV9 and TRBJ2-4, with 9 positions matching TRBD1. The CDR3 extends over 16 amino acids. J was trimmed by 0 bases and V by 0 bases; bases with no gene match: 1. Per germline, CDR1 SGDLS and CDR2 YYNGEE. DNA of the CDR3: TGTGCCAGCAGCGTAGGGACAGGGGAAGCCAAAAACATTCAGTACTTC. It is translated as CASSVGTGEAKNIQYF.

The chain recombines TRBV19 with TRBJ2-4; D remains unclear. The CDR3 spans 15 residues. Germline V gene lookup returns CDR1 LNHDA and CDR2 SQIVND (reference sequence). V gave up 3 bases and J gave up 5 bases, with 14 bases separating them. This CDR3 is CASSIFGTGENIQYF. The CDR3 DNA reads as TGTGCCAGTAGTATTTTTGGTACCGGAGAAAACATTCAGTACTTC.

The J gene is TRBJ1-5, the V gene TRBV6-5, with D unclear. The germline CDR1 and CDR2 sequences are MNHEY and SVGAGI. The CDR3 totals 13 residues. V lost 6 bases and J 2 bases, leaving 8 bases between the germline ends. The CDR3 spells CASRESGNQPQHF. In nucleotides, the CDR3 is TGTGCCAGCAGGGAGTCAGGCAATCAGCCCCAGCATTTT.

The rearrangement joins TRBV6-6 to TRBJ2-7; TRBD2 aligns across 7 bases. Germline V gives CDR1 MNHNY, CDR2 SVGAGI (reference sequence). The CDR3 covers 15 residues. V trimming: 6 bases; J trimming: 3 bases; junction bases outside the gene matches: 11. The CDR3 loop reads CASSPMGGDGYEQYF. The CDR3 DNA follows: TGTGCCAGCAGCCCAATGGGGGGGGATGGCTACGAGCAGTACTTC.

This clonotype has more than one count but fewer than ten. The V call is TRBV12-3 or TRBV12-4, the J call TRBJ2-1, with 11 nucleotides matching TRBD2. This CDR3 is 17 amino acids long. After removal of 2 bases from V and 2 bases from J, the junction contained 5 bases not matched to a gene. CDR3 amino acids: CASSLRLAGPPYNEQFF. The CDR3 bases are TGTGCCAGCAGTTTACGACTAGCGGGGCCCCCCTACAATGAGCAGTTCTTC.

The chain combines TRBV10-3 with TRBJ2-5; the D gene could be TRBD1 or TRBD2 (5 bases each). Trimming took off 0 bases at V and 3 bases at J, with 14 bases between the two ends. Germline V CDR1 and CDR2: ENHRY, SYGVKD. The CDR3 loop spans 16 amino acids. This chain's CDR3 is CAISESIGTPKETQYF. The CDR3 DNA reads as TGTGCCATCAGTGAGTCTATCGGGACGCCTAAAGAGACCCAGTACTTC.

This sequence joins TRBV5-5 and TRBJ2-3; D call uncertain. The CDR3 sequence is 15 residues long. Looked up from germline, CDR1 is SGHKS and CDR2 is YYEKEE (reference sequence). Between the trimmed V and J ends, which lost 1 base and 2 bases, there was a span of 11 bases. CDR3 nucleotide sequence: TGTGCCAGCAGCTTGTCTAATACCTTCACAGATACGCAGTATTTT. It encodes CASSLSNTFTDTQYF.